Below, 15 T cell receptor beta chains from the same sample are listed, as sequenced in a study of shared clonotypes between healthy human individuals. TCRdb's table, derived via immunoSEQ multiplex PCR, lists solely in-frame clones and lacks some. The table has around 610,000 clones, 90% to 97% seen once. Naive CD8 cells, CD45RO-negative and positively selected for CCR7, excluded terminally differentiated effector memory CD45RA+ cells. Sequenced input: naive CD8+ T cells sorted from blood. These receptors were taken from a woman in her thirties in good health.

The rearrangement uses TRBV9 and TRBJ2-7; 7 bases are a match to TRBD2. The V and J ends lost 0 bases and 0 bases, in that order; junction bases with no gene match: 3. The CDR3 loop spans 15 amino acids. Germline CDR1 and CDR2: SGDLS and YYNGEE. The CDR3 loop is CASSVAGGNSYEQYF. CDR3 coding DNA: TGTGCCAGCAGCGTAGCCGGGGGGAACTCCTACGAGCAGTACTTC.

The chain couples TRBV10-3 to TRBJ2-5; 7 bases map to TRBD2. Germline CDR1 is ENHRY and CDR2 is SYGVKD. The CDR3 covers 15 residues. The J segment lost 2 bases and the V segment lost 6 bases, leaving 9 bases of the junction unmatched. As DNA, the CDR3 is TGTGCCATCAGCGCAGCTTTTAGCGGGCAAGAGACCCAGTACTTC. It specifies CAISAAFSGQETQYF.

This chain joins TRBV4-1 and TRBJ1-5, with D perhaps matching TRBD1 (5 bases). V lost 7 bases and J lost 0, with 13 bases in between. CDR3 length: 15 residues. The germline gives CDR1 MGHRA, CDR2 YSYEKL. The CDR3 nucleotides are TGCGCCAGCAATCCGACAGCTTATAGCAATCAGCCCCAGCATTTT. It encodes CASNPTAYSNQPQHF.

The J gene is TRBJ1-4, the V gene TRBV27; D not resolved. V was clipped by 0 bases and J by 6 bases, with 8 bases between them. This CDR3 is 14 amino acids long. Germline CDR1 and CDR2: MNHEY and SMNVEV (reference sequence). DNA of the CDR3: TGTGCCAGCAGTTTATCAGGGTTCCATGAAAAACTGTTTTTT. Translating gives CASSLSGFHEKLFF.

This clone occurred once. The chain couples TRBV9 to TRBJ2-7, with 9 bases fitting TRBD1. Germline V gene data show CDR1 as SGDLS and CDR2 as YYNGEE. The J segment lost 0 bases and the V segment lost 0 bases, leaving 1 base of the junction unmatched. This CDR3 comprises 15 residues. The CDR3 loop is CASSVEQGASYEQYF. CDR3 in DNA: TGTGCCAGCAGCGTAGAACAGGGGGCCTCCTACGAGCAGTACTTC. The complete variable domain, with remaining parts taken from reference TRBV9 and TRBJ2-7, reads DSGVTQTPKHLITATGQRVTLRCSPRSGDLSVYWYQQSLDQGLQFLIQYYNGEERAKGNILERFSAQQFPDLHSELNLSSLELGDSALYFCASSVEQGASYEQYFGPGTRLTVT.

This clone was detected once. V gene TRBV6-5 combines with J gene TRBJ2-1; D possibly uses TRBD1 or TRBD2 (5 bases each). This CDR3 has 15 residues. Germline assignment: CDR1 MNHEY and CDR2 SVGAGI. Trimming took 0 bases from V and 8 from J, leaving 14 bases between them. The CDR3 region has the DNA TGTGCCAGCAGTTACTCGAGGTTCTGGGACGATGAGCAGTTCTTC. It yields the protein CASSYSRFWDDEQFF.

V usage is TRBV2 and J usage is TRBJ2-7; 8 bases fit TRBD2. The CDR3 is 13 amino acids. Germline V gives CDR1 SNHLY, CDR2 FYNNEI. Trimming cost V 8 bases and J 2 bases; bases outside gene matches: 5. The DNA of the CDR3 is TGTGCCAGCCAACTAGCGGTACCCTACGAGCAGTACTTC. Translation: CASQLAVPYEQYF.

V usage is TRBV5-8 and J usage is TRBJ2-2; D remains ambiguous. Trimming pared 3 bases from V and 7 bases from J, leaving 10 bases between. Germline-derived CDR1 and CDR2 are SGHTS and YDEGEE. The CDR3 extends over 13 amino acids. The CDR3 region has the DNA TGTGCCAGCAGCTCACTGAGAAGCGGGGAGCTGTTTTTT. Its translation is CASSSLRSGELFF.

This rearrangement joins TRBV14 to TRBJ2-3; 9 bases map to TRBD2. CDR1 is SGHDN and CDR2 is FVKESK in the germline V gene. This CDR3 contains 17 residues. Unmatched junction bases numbered 10, after V lost 2 bases and J lost 4 bases. The CDR3 reads CASSQPLVAGVADTQYF. DNA for the CDR3: TGTGCCAGCAGCCAACCCTTGGTAGCGGGAGTTGCAGATACGCAGTATTTT.

The chain links TRBV28 to TRBJ2-7, with a tentative D call TRBD1 (6 bases). The length of the CDR3 is 18 residues. Germline V gene sequence: CDR1 MDHEN, CDR2 SYDVKM. V gave up 5 bases and J gave up 3 bases, with 26 bases separating them. The CDR3 DNA is TGTGCCAGCAGTACTATTGGATTCACCGCGGTAGGGGGCTACGAGCAGTACTTC. Its translation is CASSTIGFTAVGGYEQYF.

Written as DNA, the CDR3 is TGTGCCAGCAGCTTGGACAGGGGGCTAGGACAGCCCCAGCATTTT. Residues: CASSLDRGLGQPQHF. V usage is TRBV5-4 and J usage is TRBJ1-5; 9 bases are shared with TRBD1. The V segment lost 0 bases and the J segment 7 bases; nucleotides outside the gene matches: 5. This CDR3 spans 15 amino acids. Germline CDR1 reads SGHNT; CDR2 reads YYREEE (reference sequence).

The V call is TRBV5-1, the J call TRBJ1-1; D gene uncertain. V gave up 0 bases and J gave up 6 bases, with 6 bases separating them. From germline, CDR1 is SGHRS and CDR2 YFSETQ. This CDR3 is 12 amino acids long. The CDR3 nucleotides are TGCGCCAGCAGCTTGGTTGGGTCTGAAGCTTTCTTT. Translated, it gives CASSLVGSEAFF.

This chain joins TRBV27 and TRBJ2-6; 11 bases are a match to TRBD1. This CDR3 region has 17 residues. The germline V gene has CDR1 MNHEY and CDR2 SMNVEV (reference sequence). V lost 3 bases, J lost 3 bases, and 4 bases stayed unmatched. The CDR3: CASSFGTGGGGANVLTF. CDR3 DNA sequence: TGTGCCAGCAGTTTCGGGACAGGGGGTGGTGGGGCCAACGTCCTGACTTTC.

This chain connects TRBV10-2 to TRBJ2-1; D remains ambiguous. CDR3 length: 12 residues. V lost 3 bases, J lost 5 bases, and 5 bases lay in between. Germline CDR1 and CDR2: WSHSY and SAAADI. DNA for the CDR3: TGCGCCAGCAGTGACCCGGACAATGAGCAGTTCTTC. Its protein product is CASSDPDNEQFF.

The chain is built from TRBV7-9 and TRBJ2-3, with a tentative D call TRBD2 (5 bases). The CDR3 contains 18 residues. Germline-derived CDR1 and CDR2 are SEHNR and FQNEAQ (reference sequence). V shed 5 bases and J shed 2 bases, with 23 bases lying between them. The CDR3 DNA reads TGTGCCAGCAGCCCGGACTCACTTAGCCCTCTACCCACAGATACGCAGTATTTT. Translating it yields CASSPDSLSPLPTDTQYF. Full variable domain (remainder filled in from reference TRBV7-9 and TRBJ2-3): DTGVSQNPRHKITKRGQNVTFRCDPISEHNRLYWYRQTLGQGPEFLTYFQNEAQLEKSRLLSDRFSAERPKGSFSTLEIQRTEQGDSAMYLCASSPDSLSPLPTDTQYFGPGTRLTVL.